This passage covers 2 T cell receptor beta chains from one sample sequenced in a study of STAT3 mutations in large granular lymphocyte leukemia. General study points: Every T-LGLL patient had at least one immunodominant TCRbeta clonotype.

TCRdb keeps only in-frame clones here, not all; method: immunoSEQ multiplex PCR. This table holds 10,000 to 15,000 clones, 88% found once. Their specific antigens are unknown. Sequencing used PBMCs. The source is a human donor with T large granular lymphocyte leukemia. Some clones in this sample may be carry-over from other donors' samples.

The chain recombines TRBV10-3 with TRBJ2-7, with 9 bases fitting TRBD1. Germline V gene lookup returns CDR1 ENHRY and CDR2 SYGVKD. This CDR3 contains 12 residues. The V segment lost 8 bases and the J segment 5 bases; nucleotides outside the gene matches: 4. CDR3 coding DNA: TGTGCCATCGGGACAGGGTTCCACGAGCAGTACTTC. This codes for CAIGTGFHEQYF.

J is TRBJ2-3 and V is TRBV5-1; TRBD1 agrees at 7 bases. V lost 4 bases and J lost 2; bases outside the gene matches: 4. Germline-derived CDR1 and CDR2 are SGHRS and YFSETQ. CDR3 length: 14 amino acids. The CDR3 protein is CASSAQGPTDTQYF. DNA of the CDR3: TGCGCCAGCAGCGCACAGGGGCCCACAGATACGCAGTATTTT.